These 32 T cell receptor beta chains were sequenced from one sample in a study of metastatic and nonmetastatic thyroid tumors (dated by TCRdb to the early 2020s). Preparation of the library involved PCR. Sequencing took place on an Illumina HiSeq 4000. The public reads were reanalyzed by TCRdb: fastp trimming at Q25, MiXCR alignment, in-frame beta chains only. In this sample the table shows about 50,000 clones, around 4% of which occur a single time. The biggest ten clones account for roughly a tenth of the sample. No treatment had been received by any patient before thyroid surgery. The sequencing sample was made of blood. Source of these receptors: a female donor with papillary thyroid cancer or a benign thyroid nodule (not recorded which). Some clones in this sample may be carry-over from other donors' samples.

Only a few counts were recorded for this clone. A much more abundant neighbour one base away suggests this may be a read error. This chain connects TRBV29-1 to TRBJ2-1; D is unresolved. The CDR3 spans 11 residues. CDR1 and CDR2 (germline): SQVTM, ANQGSEA. The chain's CDR3 is CSVEGYNERFF. The CDR3 nucleotides are TGCAGCGTTGAAGGGTACAATGAGCGGTTCTTC.

The chain combines TRBV28 with TRBJ2-1; D may correspond to TRBD1 or TRBD2 (6 bases each). V was clipped by 10 bases and J by 3 bases, with 16 bases between them. The CDR3 spans 14 residues. In germline, CDR1 is MDHEN, CDR2 SYDVKM. The CDR3 spells CAIGRGAYYNEQFF. CDR3 coding DNA: TGTGCCATCGGAAGGGGGGCCTACTACAATGAGCAGTTCTTC.

This clone was counted ten times or more. This chain uses TRBV30 with TRBJ2-1; 9 bases are shared with TRBD2. Germline loops: CDR1 GTSNPN, CDR2 SVGIG (reference sequence). V shed 1 base, J shed 8 bases, and the junction held 15 bases outside the gene matches. The CDR3 has 17 amino acids. CDR3 loop: CAWSAYPPSGISDEQFF. In DNA form, the CDR3 reads TGTGCCTGGAGTGCGTACCCACCTAGCGGGATCTCCGATGAGCAGTTCTTC.

As concerns this clone: A much larger clone lies one base from this, so it may be a read error. The chain is built from TRBV29-1 and TRBJ2-5, with TRBD1 matching over 8 bases. V lost 5 bases to trimming and J lost 4 bases; unmatched junction nucleotides: 6. Germline lookup yields CDR1 SQVTM and CDR2 ANQGSEA. The CDR3 consists of 13 residues. CDR3 in DNA: TGCAGCGTTTATCAGGGGGCTAGAGAGACCCAGTACTTC. It codes for CSVYQGARETQYF.

This clone was seen many times. This chain uses TRBV6-1 with TRBJ2-3; the match to TRBD2 covers 11 bases. Losses at the gene ends were 6 bases for V and 3 bases for J; bases not matched to a gene: 11. The CDR3 has 17 amino acids. The germline V gene has CDR1 MNHNS and CDR2 SASEGT. CDR3 DNA: TGTGCCAGCAGAGCCGGGACTAGCGGAGAGAGTACAGATACGCAGTATTTT. Translation gives CASRAGTSGESTDTQYF.

This clone has more than one count but fewer than ten. One base away lies a much larger clone, so this may be a sequencing read error. The chain employs TRBV15 and TRBJ2-3; D may be TRBD1 or TRBD2 (6 bases each). Trimming shortened V by 8 bases and J by 0 bases, and 15 bases separated the two germline ends. CDR3 length: 15 amino acids. Germline values: CDR1 LNHNV, CDR2 YYDKDF (reference sequence). CDR3 nucleotides: TGTGCCACCTGCACTAGGGGGGCCAGCACAGATACGCAGTATTTT. The encoded protein is CATCTRGASTDTQYF. Full variable domain (remainder filled in from reference TRBV15 and TRBJ2-3): DAMVIQNPRYQVTQFGKPVTLSCSQTLNHNVMYWYQQKSSQAPKLLFHYYDKDFNNEADTPDNFQSRRPNTSFCFLDIRSPGLGDTAMYLCATCTRGASTDTQYFGPGTRLTVL.

This clone was seen ten or more times. The rearrangement joins TRBV5-1 to TRBJ1-1, with 7 bases matching TRBD1. CDR3 length equals 16 residues. Trimming at V came to 4 bases and at J to 1 base, leaving 10 bases not matched to a gene. Germline V CDR1 and CDR2: SGHRS, YFSETQ. The CDR3 is CASSLLTGSRNTEAFF. In DNA form, the CDR3 reads TGCGCCAGCAGCCTGCTGACAGGGAGTAGGAACACTGAAGCTTTCTTT.

There are a few counts of this clone. This may come from a read error, since a much larger clone is one base off. The rearrangement joins TRBV25-1 to TRBJ2-4, with 8 bases lining up with TRBD1. Germline values: CDR1 MGHDK, CDR2 SYGVNS. The CDR3 has 14 residues. CDR3 region: CAIVTGVAKNIHYF. The CDR3 bases are TGTGCCATTGTGACAGGGGTAGCCAAAAACATTCATTACTTC.

The chain employs TRBV19 and TRBJ1-2; a possible D gene is TRBD1 (5 bases). The length of the CDR3 is 15 residues. Germline lookup yields CDR1 LNHDA and CDR2 SQIVND (reference sequence). The V end was cut by 1 base, the J end by 13 bases, with 22 bases between. CDR3 bases: TGTGCCAGTAGTATAGCCGCCCCTGCGGGGACTCGCTGCACCTTC. It encodes CASSIAAPAGTRCTF.

The rearrangement uses TRBV7-9 and TRBJ2-7; D ambiguous. Germline-derived CDR1 and CDR2 are SEHNR and FQNEAQ (reference sequence). CDR3 length equals 13 residues. V dropped 3 bases and J dropped 1 base, with 7 bases sitting between them. The CDR3 DNA reads TGTGCCAGCAGCTTGCTTCAGTCCTACGAGCAGTACTTC. This translates into CASSLLQSYEQYF.

This clone was counted ten times or more. The chain couples TRBV5-1 to TRBJ2-5; TRBD2 might be the D (5 bases). V lost 0 bases and J lost 1, with 16 bases in between. CDR1 and CDR2 (germline): SGHRS, YFSETQ. The CDR3 is 17 residues long. Here the CDR3 reads CASSLATAGTGQETQYF. The DNA of the CDR3 is TGCGCCAGCAGCTTGGCCACGGCGGGCACGGGCCAAGAGACCCAGTACTTC.

At least ten counts were recorded for this clone. This rearrangement joins TRBV30 to TRBJ1-1; D uncertain. The CDR3 is 13 amino acids. The germline V gene has CDR1 GTSNPN and CDR2 SVGIG (reference sequence). The V end was cut by 0 bases, the J end by 1 base, with 6 bases between. The CDR3 reads CAWSVGKNTEAFF. The CDR3 DNA is TGTGCCTGGAGTGTGGGAAAGAACACTGAAGCTTTCTTT. Complete variable domain (other parts from reference TRBV30 and TRBJ1-1): SQTIHQWPATLVQPVGSPLSLECTVEGTSNPNLYWYRQAAGRGLQLLFYSVGIGQISSEVPQNLSASRPQDRQFILSSKKLLLSDSGFYLCAWSVGKNTEAFFGQGTRLTVV.

This clone was detected many times. This chain connects TRBV6-1 to TRBJ1-2; D is undetermined. Trimming cost V 7 bases and J 4 bases, with 16 bases left between them. CDR1 is MNHNS and CDR2 is SASEGT in the germline V gene. The CDR3 spans 14 residues. The CDR3 DNA is TGTGCCAGCACCCTCGGGAAGCGAATCTATGGCTACACCTTC. It yields the protein CASTLGKRIYGYTF.

The table lists this clone with a few counts. One end of the junction fails to match germline, which may point to a read error. This chain joins TRBV11-2 and TRBJ2-1; D unresolved. This CDR3 is built from 15 residues. Looked up from germline, CDR1 is SGHAT and CDR2 is FQNNGV. The CDR3 DNA reads as TGTACCAGCAGCTTACAGACTGGAACATACAATGAGCAGTTCTTC. Translated: CTSSLQTGTYNEQFF.

This clone was counted between two and nine times. One base away lies a much larger clone, so this may be a sequencing read error. The V and J genes are TRBV29-1 and TRBJ2-2, with 12 bases that match TRBD2. V shed 4 bases, J shed 7 bases, and the junction held 13 bases outside the gene matches. The CDR3 is 17 residues long. In germline, CDR1 is SQVTM, CDR2 ANQGSEA. This CDR3 is CSVALAGGPSLVGELFF. CDR3 nucleotides: TGCAGCGTTGCGCTAGCGGGAGGGCCAAGTCTCGTCGGGGAGCTGTTTTTT.

This clone was seen more than once but under ten times. The sample carries other DNA sequences with the same CDR3. The chain couples TRBV27 to TRBJ1-2; TRBD1 might be the D (5 bases). The CDR3 is 16 amino acids. Trimming removed 0 bases from V and 0 bases from J, with 11 bases in between. Per germline, CDR1 MNHEY and CDR2 SMNVEV (reference sequence). This chain's CDR3 is CASSLSPGRANYGYTF. The CDR3 nucleotides read TGTGCCAGCAGTTTATCTCCGGGGCGGGCTAACTATGGCTACACCTTC.

This clone was seen repeatedly, ten times or more. The CDR3 region is CSARLSASTQYF. The CDR3 nucleotides read TGCAGTGCTAGACTCTCGGCCAGTACGCAGTATTTT. The V gene is TRBV20-1, the J gene TRBJ2-3; D call uncertain. The CDR3 length is 12 residues. From germline, CDR1 is DFQATT and CDR2 SNEGSKA (reference sequence). Deletions cut 2 bases from V and 8 bases from J, with 11 bases between.

This clone has a count of ten or more. The rearrangement links TRBV5-1 to TRBJ2-1, with D uncertain. CDR3 size: 15 residues. V was pared by 0 bases and J by 8 bases, with 15 bases between. Germline V gives CDR1 SGHRS, CDR2 YFSETQ. This CDR3 reads CASSLEPSRMDEQFF. The DNA of the CDR3 is TGCGCCAGCAGCTTGGAGCCGTCGCGTATGGATGAGCAGTTCTTC. Full variable domain (remainder filled in from reference TRBV5-1 and TRBJ2-1): KAGVTQTPRYLIKTRGQQVTLSCSPISGHRSVSWYQQTPGQGLQFLFEYFSETQRNKGNFPGRFSGRQFSNSRSEMNVSTLELGDSALYLCASSLEPSRMDEQFFGPGTRLTVL.

As regards this clone: This may be a read error: a much more frequent sequence differs by one nucleotide. This CDR3 fails to terminate in the conserved phenylalanine or tryptophan, so it likely reflects a read error. The V call is TRBV29-1, the J call TRBJ1-4, with no clear D. The CDR3 runs 13 residues. Germline CDR1 and CDR2: SQVTM and ANQGSEA. Trimming cost V 3 bases and J 1 base, with 6 bases left between them. The CDR3 loop reads CSVEEETNEKLFL. The CDR3 DNA sequence: TGCAGCGTTGAGGAGGAAACTAATGAAAAACTGTTTCTT.

This clone was picked up many times. A read error may explain this, as a much larger clone is one base away. This chain links TRBV19 with TRBJ1-1, with D tentatively TRBD1 (5 bases). The CDR3 spans 12 residues. Germline CDR1 and CDR2: LNHDA and SQIVND (reference sequence). CDR3 nucleotides: TGTGCCAGTACGGGGGTGAACACTGAAGCTTCCTTT. Its translation: CASTGVNTEASF.

Concerning this clone: Its ends do not fully match the called genes, so a read error is possible. V usage is TRBV6-1 and J usage is TRBJ2-7; weak D call: TRBD1 (5 bases). Germline V gene data show CDR1 as MNHNS and CDR2 as SASEGT. The CDR3 sequence is 14 residues long. The CDR3: CASRQGSLGYGQYF. The CDR3 nucleotides read TGTGCCAGCAGGCAGGGATCTCTGGGCTACGGGCAGTACTTC.

A word on this clone: Since a much larger clone is just one base distant, this may be a read error. V usage is TRBV6-1 and J usage is TRBJ1-5; D may be TRBD1 (5 bases). The CDR3 is 14 residues long. Germline V gene lookup returns CDR1 MNHNS and CDR2 SASEGT. V lost 5 bases and J lost 5, with 13 bases in between. CDR3 in DNA: TGTGCCAGCAGTATCAGGGATATGGATCAGCCCCAGCATTTT. Amino acid sequence: CASSIRDMDQPQHF.

This clone occurred many times. The V and J genes are TRBV5-4 and TRBJ1-1, with D perhaps TRBD1 (5 bases). V gave up 2 bases and J gave up 0 bases, with 8 bases separating them. CDR3 size: 14 residues. Germline CDR1 and CDR2: SGHNT and YYREEE (reference sequence). The CDR3 DNA sequence: TGTGCCAGCAGCTTCGACAGCATGAACACTGAAGCTTTCTTT. Encoded protein: CASSFDSMNTEAFF.

This clone was detected many times. The chain joins TRBV10-3 to TRBJ2-1; 9 nucleotides align to TRBD2. The length of the CDR3 is 15 residues. Germline CDR1 ENHRY, CDR2 SYGVKD. Trimming took 6 bases from V and 4 from J; bases not matched to a gene: 7. The CDR3: CAIRPTSGLYNEQFF. CDR3 in DNA: TGTGCCATCAGGCCCACTAGCGGGCTTTACAATGAGCAGTTCTTC.

In the case of this clone: A clone one base away is much larger, so this may be a read error. Other DNA sequences within the sample encode an identical CDR3. The chain joins TRBV5-4 to TRBJ2-2; 8 bases fit TRBD2. Germline V lookup: CDR1 SGHNT, CDR2 YYREEE (reference sequence). The CDR3 is 16 residues long. The CDR3 DNA reads TGTGCCAGCAGCTCGGGACTAGAGAGTGCGGAACGGGAGTTGTTTTTT. This encodes CASSSGLESAERELFF.

This clone was recorded many times. This chain connects TRBV2 to TRBJ1-4, with D uncertain. This CDR3 has 14 residues. The V end lost 7 bases, the J end lost 5 bases, and 14 bases lay between the germline ends. Germline assignment: CDR1 SNHLY and CDR2 FYNNEI. The DNA of the CDR3 is TGTGCCAGCATCGAGGGTATTATGAATGAAAAACTGTTTTTT. Amino acids: CASIEGIMNEKLFF.

This clone has ten or more counts. The rearrangement links TRBV6-5 to TRBJ1-3, with a weak D call TRBD1 (5 bases). The CDR3 has 17 residues. Germline V gene sequence: CDR1 MNHEY, CDR2 SVGAGI. V was cut by 0 bases and J by 0 bases, with 12 bases left in between. CDR3 DNA sequence: TGTGCCAGCAGTTACTCGTCAGGGACCGGCTCTGGAAACACCATATATTTT. Protein: CASSYSSGTGSGNTIYF.

This clone was observed a few times. V and J are TRBV18 and TRBJ2-1; 11 bases line up with TRBD2. This CDR3 is built from 19 residues. V was pared by 0 bases and J by 10 bases, with 17 bases of the junction left unmatched. CDR1 KGHSH and CDR2 LQKENI come from the germline V gene. CDR3 protein: CASSPPLAGGPPGIMEQFF. The CDR3 DNA is TGTGCCAGCTCACCACCGTTAGCGGGAGGGCCCCCAGGTATCATGGAGCAGTTCTTC.

Many counts were recorded for this clone. V and J are TRBV5-1 and TRBJ2-7; weak D call: TRBD1 (5 bases). CDR1 is SGHRS and CDR2 is YFSETQ in the germline V gene. There are 16 residues in the CDR3. Trimming left V 0 bases short and J 2 bases short, with 15 bases between. The CDR3 DNA follows: TGCGCCAGCAGCTTGGATTCCTCAGGGTACGCCTACGAGCAGTACTTC. Protein: CASSLDSSGYAYEQYF.

The CDR3 loop reads CASSAEVGLGETQYF. CDR3 in DNA: TGTGCCAGCAGCGCCGAGGTCGGGTTGGGAGAGACCCAGTACTTC. The genes are TRBV7-2 and TRBJ2-5; D not resolved. The CDR3 is 15 residues long. Trimming left V 5 bases short and J 4 bases short, with 17 bases between. Germline-derived CDR1 and CDR2 are SGHTA and FQGNSA.

This clone was observed at least ten times. V and J are TRBV28 and TRBJ2-7; D gene uncertain. V was trimmed by 6 bases and J by 0 bases, leaving 18 bases between them. Germline loops: CDR1 MDHEN, CDR2 SYDVKM. The CDR3 loop spans 16 amino acids. The CDR3 bases are TGTGCCAGCAGCACCACTGTCGGCCTTAACTCCTACGAGCAGTACTTC. It encodes CASSTTVGLNSYEQYF.

This clone was observed a handful of times. J is TRBJ1-5 and V is TRBV6-1; the D is unclear. Germline CDR1 is MNHNS and CDR2 is SASEGT. The V end was cut by 7 bases, the J end by 5 bases, with 21 bases between. The length of the CDR3 is 16 residues. The CDR3 loop reads CASKPLVGGKYQPQHF. CDR3 nucleotides: TGTGCCAGCAAACCTTTAGTTGGAGGGAAATATCAGCCCCAGCATTTT.